This T cell receptor (beta chain) emerged from a study of T-cell reconstitution after alpha-beta-depleted transplantation in children. Preparation of the TCRbeta library used unique molecular identifiers. A single record per CDR3 protein comes from TCRdb applying MiXCR to the PCR reads. The data show around 400,000 distinct CDR3 sequences, roughly 20% seen once. Germline CDR1 and CDR2: SNHLY and FYNNEI. CDR3 length: 14 residues. V dropped 7 bases and J dropped 3; count of bases not matched to a gene: 7. The receptor was derived from a human donor who donated a stem cell graft to a child with acute myeloid leukemia. V is TRBV2 and J is TRBJ2-5, with 8 bases identical to TRBD1. Here the sequenced sample was PBMCs from the stem cell graft donor, taken from the stem cell graft. The CDR3 DNA follows: TGTGCCAGCATGGAACGGACAGGGAAAGAGACCCAGTACTTC. Amino acids: CASMERTGKETQYF.